This T cell receptor beta chain comes out of a study of T-cell reconstitution after alpha-beta-depleted transplantation in children. General observations from the study: T-cell numbers and diversity one year post-transplant derived largely from freshly generated T cells.

Unique molecular identifiers were incorporated into the prepared TCRbeta library. A single record per CDR3 protein comes from TCRdb applying MiXCR to the PCR reads. The sample lists 450,000 to 550,000 distinct CDR3 sequences; over 10% were seen once. CDR1 and CDR2 (germline): LGHNA, YNFKEQ. The CDR3 sequence is 15 residues long. V lost 4 bases to trimming and J lost 3 bases, with 16 bases between them. Notes on this clonotype: The antigen is undetermined.

The clonotype comes from a female patient aged 2 to 10 who had a stem cell transplant for aplastic anemia, so the T cells may come from the graft donor. V gene TRBV4-2 combines with J gene TRBJ2-7; D not certain. Sequencing was performed on PBMCs, mostly from graft donor cells, taken 180 days after TCRalphabeta/CD19-depleted stem cell transplant. The CDR3 loop is CASSPTWAIFYEQYF. The CDR3 DNA reads as TGTGCCAGCAGCCCAACCTGGGCGATCTTCTACGAGCAGTACTTC.